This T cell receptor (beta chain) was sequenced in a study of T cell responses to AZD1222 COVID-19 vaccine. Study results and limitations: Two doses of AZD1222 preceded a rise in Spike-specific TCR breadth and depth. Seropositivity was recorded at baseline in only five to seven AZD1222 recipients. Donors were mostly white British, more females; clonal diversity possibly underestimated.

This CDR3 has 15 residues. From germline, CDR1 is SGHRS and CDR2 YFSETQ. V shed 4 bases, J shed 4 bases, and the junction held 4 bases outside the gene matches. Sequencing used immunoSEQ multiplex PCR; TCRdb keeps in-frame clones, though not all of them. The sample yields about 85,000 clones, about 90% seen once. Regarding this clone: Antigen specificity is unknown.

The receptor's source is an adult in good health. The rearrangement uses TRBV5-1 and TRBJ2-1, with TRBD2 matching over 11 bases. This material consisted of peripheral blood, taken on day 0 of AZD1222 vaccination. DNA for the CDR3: TGCGCCAGCAGCACCTCTAGCGGGAGGTACAATGAGCAGTTCTTC. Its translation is CASSTSSGRYNEQFF.